Described below is a single T cell receptor beta chain sequence and its context. Its antigen remains unknown. This record comes from a study of beta chain features in type 1 diabetes. Study results and limitations: For Type 1 diabetes patients, all four CD4+ subsets carried TCRB CDR3s that were moderately but significantly shorter.

Germline CDR1 is SQVTM and CDR2 is ANQGSEA. Trimming left V 3 bases short and J 5 bases short, with 7 bases between. The CDR3 has 11 residues. The sequenced template was cDNA made from the entire isolated RNA. The data were produced by immunoSEQ multiplex PCR, yet TCRdb's version contains in-frame clones alone and is incomplete. The table records roughly 150,000 clones, approximately 8.1% of them present only once. Sequencing was done on a sample of central memory CD4+ T cells from blood. The source of this sequence is a woman between 35 and 50 years old with type 1 diabetes. The gene calls are TRBV29-1 and TRBJ1-1, with D hard to call. CDR3 coding DNA: TGCAGCGTTGAGACTTATACTGAAGCTTTCTTT. The encoded protein is CSVETYTEAFF.